This T cell receptor beta chain was obtained from a study of cytomegalovirus exposure and HLA in healthy donors. At the level of the study: The Caucasian-associated ancestry cluster held more than 80% of roughly 400 genotyped donors. The study, taken as a whole, reports: A previous analysis found most TCR beta V segments productive roughly 87% or roughly 30% of the time. Later analysis identified a missense DCLRE1C variant that was linked to TCR beta V- and J-gene trimming. Sequencing likely caused a cluster of highly shared sequence variants.

This clone appeared once. Its antigen is as yet unknown. The CDR3 is 12 amino acids. The germline gives CDR1 MNHEY, CDR2 SVGAGI. V lost 2 bases, J lost 7 bases, and 8 bases lay in between. The PCR made use of 60 Vbeta and 13 Jbeta primers. Profiling relied on immunoSEQ multiplex PCR, and the TCRdb table lists in-frame clones only, not all of them. This table holds 150,000 to 200,000 clones, 77% found once. The sequencing input was PBMCs. The source is a woman under 40 in good health and CMV-seronegative. The chain is built from TRBV6-5 and TRBJ1-2; possible D gene TRBD1, 6 bases. CDR3 nucleotide sequence: TGTGCCAGCAGTTACGGGGGCCTTGGCTACACCTTC. Amino acids: CASSYGGLGYTF.